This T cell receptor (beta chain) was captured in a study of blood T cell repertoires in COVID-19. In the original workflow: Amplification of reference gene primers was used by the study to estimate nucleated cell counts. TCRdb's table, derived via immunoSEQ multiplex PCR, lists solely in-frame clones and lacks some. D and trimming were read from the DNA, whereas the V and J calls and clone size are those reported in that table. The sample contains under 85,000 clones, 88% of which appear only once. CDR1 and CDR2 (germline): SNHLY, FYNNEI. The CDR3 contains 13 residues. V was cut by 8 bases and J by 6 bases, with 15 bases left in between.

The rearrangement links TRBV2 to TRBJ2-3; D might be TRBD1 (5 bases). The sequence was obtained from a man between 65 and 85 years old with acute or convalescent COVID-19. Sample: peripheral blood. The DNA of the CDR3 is TGTGCCAGCCGATGGGGCGGCTCCGATACGCAGTATTTT. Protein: CASRWGGSDTQYF.